This TCR beta chain came from a study of OX40 agonist ivuxolimab in advanced cancers. Germline V gene sequence: CDR1 MDHEN, CDR2 SYDVKM. The CDR3 covers 10 residues. Trimming cost V 2 bases and J 7 bases, with 0 bases left between them. TCRdb keeps only in-frame clones here, not all; method: immunoSEQ multiplex PCR. The sample yields about 95,000 clones, roughly 88% seen once. This clonotype was obtained from an adult with an advanced solid tumor such as melanoma, head and neck, liver or kidney cancer. The starting material was CD4+ or CD8+ T cells sorted from blood, obtained in a trial of the OX40 agonist ivuxolimab. The chain uses TRBV28 and TRBJ1-5; no firm D call. The CDR3 DNA reads TGTGCCAGCAGTTTACAGCCCCAGCATTTT. This gives the protein CASSLQPQHF. The full variable domain, rest sourced from reference TRBV28 and TRBJ1-5, is DVKVTQSSRYLVKRTGEKVFLECVQDMDHENMFWYRQDPGLGLRLIYFSYDVKMKEKGDIPEGYSVSREKKERFSLILESASTNQTSMYLCASSLQPQHFGDGTRLSIL.